This TCR beta chain is from a study of cytomegalovirus exposure and HLA in healthy donors. Study information: A previous analysis identified about 110 million unique TCR beta sequences derived from roughly 180 million T cells.

This PCR relied on a set of 60 Vbeta primers and 13 Jbeta primers. TCRdb's copy holds only in-frame clones and misses some; the assay was immunoSEQ multiplex PCR. This sample has over 150,000 clones; roughly 80% occur once, and the top ten carry about 8.3%. A word on this clone: What it binds is not known.

Study outcomes and limitations: Cytomegalovirus association was listed for approximately 160 TCR beta chains. The study carried out a later analysis of TCR beta sequences. It associated 15,000 to 20,000 of them with specific HLA alleles at a false discovery rate of 0.05.

V dropped 5 bases and J dropped 4 bases, with 14 bases sitting between them. There are 14 residues in the CDR3. The germline gives CDR1 MNHEY, CDR2 SMNVEV (reference sequence). This TCR was recovered from a young man in good health and CMV-seropositive. Sequences were obtained from PBMCs. This sequence joins TRBV27 and TRBJ1-1; maybe TRBD1 (5 bases). CDR3 region: CASSPARGGTEAFF. CDR3 nucleotide sequence: TGTGCCAGCAGTCCGGCAAGGGGAGGCACTGAAGCTTTCTTT.